These T cell receptor beta chains were read from a single sample in a study of shared clonotypes between healthy human individuals. Some clones are missing from TCRdb's copy, which holds only in-frame ones; the method was immunoSEQ multiplex PCR. Counted here are roughly 2 million clones, around 96% occurring once; the ten biggest clones make up 1.1%. The specimen was naive CD8+ T cells sorted from blood. Every receptor here comes from a man between 18 and 35 years old in good health. CDR3s include the opening cysteine and the closing phenylalanine or tryptophan. D genes are given only for firm matches. Size tells how often a clone was seen (once, few, many) or the class of an expanded clone, and some rows leave it out.

abundance: -
j_gene: TRBJ1-1
d_gene: TRBD1
v_gene: TRBV9
CDR3aa: CASSLGTVSNTEAFF
CDR3nt: TGTGCCAGCAGCCTTGGGACAGTCTCGAACACTGAAGCTTTCTTT

abundance: -
j_gene: TRBJ2-7
d_gene: -
v_gene: TRBV19
CDR3aa: CASSIGHTYEQYF
CDR3nt: TGTGCCAGTAGTATAGGCCACACCTACGAGCAGTACTTC

abundance: -
j_gene: TRBJ1-2
d_gene: TRBD1
v_gene: TRBV5-4
CDR3aa: CASSSRTGGYYGYTF
CDR3nt: TGTGCCAGCAGCTCTAGGACAGGGGGCTACTATGGCTACACCTTC

abundance: -
j_gene: TRBJ2-7
d_gene: TRBD1
v_gene: TRBV7-9
CDR3aa: CASSLQGVYSYEQYF
CDR3nt: TGTGCCAGCAGCTTACAGGGGGTATACTCCTACGAGCAGTACTTC

abundance: once
j_gene: TRBJ1-2
d_gene: TRBD1
v_gene: TRBV14
CDR3aa: CASSQTGVDGYTF
CDR3nt: TGTGCCAGCAGCCAAACAGGGGTGGATGGCTACACCTTC

abundance: -
j_gene: TRBJ2-5
d_gene: TRBD2
v_gene: TRBV2
CDR3aa: CASSEGLAVQETQYF
CDR3nt: TGTGCCAGCAGTGAAGGACTAGCGGTTCAAGAGACCCAGTACTTC

abundance: -
j_gene: TRBJ2-7
d_gene: TRBD1
v_gene: TRBV5-1
CDR3aa: CASSFLDRGEQYF
CDR3nt: TGCGCCAGCAGCTTTTTAGACAGGGGAGAGCAGTACTTC

abundance: -
j_gene: TRBJ1-2
d_gene: TRBD1
v_gene: TRBV6-5
CDR3aa: CASRTPGQGYGYTF
CDR3nt: TGTGCCAGCAGAACTCCGGGACAGGGCTATGGCTACACCTTC

abundance: -
j_gene: TRBJ1-2
d_gene: -
v_gene: TRBV7-9
CDR3aa: CASSLAGQNYGYTF
CDR3nt: TGTGCCAGCAGCTTAGCGGGGCAGAACTATGGCTACACCTTC

abundance: -
j_gene: TRBJ2-2
d_gene: -
v_gene: TRBV6-1
CDR3aa: CASGGGSQTGELFF
CDR3nt: TGTGCCAGCGGGGGGGGCAGTCAGACCGGGGAGCTGTTTTTT

abundance: -
j_gene: TRBJ1-6
d_gene: -
v_gene: TRBV30
CDR3aa: CAWTPGDSPLHF
CDR3nt: TGTGCCTGGACCCCGGGCGATTCACCCCTCCACTTT

abundance: -
j_gene: TRBJ2-7
d_gene: -
v_gene: TRBV5-4
CDR3aa: CASSLSGGEQYF
CDR3nt: TGTGCCAGCAGCTTGTCTGGTGGGGAGCAGTACTTC

abundance: once
j_gene: TRBJ2-3
d_gene: -
v_gene: TRBV11-2
CDR3aa: CASSLRGATDTQYF
CDR3nt: TGTGCCAGCAGCTTACGTGGGGCCACAGATACGCAGTATTTT

abundance: -
j_gene: TRBJ2-7
d_gene: -
v_gene: TRBV5-6
CDR3aa: CASSFTDVAYEQYF
CDR3nt: TGTGCCAGCAGCTTTACAGACGTAGCCTACGAGCAGTACTTC

abundance: -
j_gene: TRBJ1-2
d_gene: TRBD1
v_gene: TRBV4-3
CDR3aa: CASSQDYGTGPGYTF
CDR3nt: TGCGCCAGCAGCCAAGATTACGGGACAGGGCCCGGCTACACCTTC

abundance: -
j_gene: TRBJ1-1
d_gene: TRBD1
v_gene: TRBV6-1
CDR3aa: CASKQGGTEAFF
CDR3nt: TGTGCCAGCAAACAGGGGGGGACTGAAGCTTTCTTT

abundance: -
j_gene: TRBJ1-4
d_gene: -
v_gene: TRBV11-2
CDR3aa: CASSLDLWLTNEKLFF
CDR3nt: TGTGCCAGCAGCTTAGATCTTTGGCTAACTAATGAAAAACTGTTTTTT

abundance: -
j_gene: TRBJ2-7
d_gene: -
v_gene: TRBV10-2
CDR3aa: CATSELGESYEQYF
CDR3nt: TGCGCCACCAGCGAATTAGGAGAGAGCTACGAGCAGTACTTC

abundance: -
j_gene: TRBJ2-5
d_gene: TRBD2
v_gene: TRBV27
CDR3aa: CASSPLAGGRETQYF
CDR3nt: TGTGCCAGCAGTCCACTAGCGGGGGGGCGTGAGACCCAGTACTTC

abundance: -
j_gene: TRBJ2-7
d_gene: -
v_gene: TRBV5-1
CDR3aa: CASSLGAPEYEQYF
CDR3nt: TGCGCCAGCAGCTTGGGGGCCCCTGAGTACGAGCAGTACTTC

abundance: -
j_gene: TRBJ1-3
d_gene: -
v_gene: TRBV7-8
CDR3aa: CASSLGVSKTGNTIYF
CDR3nt: TGTGCCAGCAGCTTAGGGGTTAGTAAAACTGGAAACACCATATATTTT

abundance: -
j_gene: TRBJ2-1
d_gene: -
v_gene: TRBV14
CDR3aa: CASSQGSYNEQFF
CDR3nt: TGTGCCAGCAGCCAAGGGTCCTACAATGAGCAGTTCTTC

abundance: -
j_gene: TRBJ2-7
d_gene: TRBD2
v_gene: TRBV7-2
CDR3aa: CASGLAGGPYEQYF
CDR3nt: TGTGCCAGCGGCTTAGCGGGAGGTCCTTACGAGCAGTACTTC

abundance: -
j_gene: TRBJ1-4
d_gene: TRBD1
v_gene: TRBV11-2
CDR3aa: CASSLTDRDEKLFF
CDR3nt: TGTGCCAGCAGCTTAACAGACAGGGACGAAAAACTGTTTTTT

abundance: -
j_gene: TRBJ2-7
d_gene: TRBD1
v_gene: TRBV7-9
CDR3aa: CASSIRDRPYEQYF
CDR3nt: TGTGCCAGCAGCATCCGGGACAGACCCTACGAGCAGTACTTC

abundance: -
j_gene: TRBJ1-1
d_gene: -
v_gene: TRBV11-2
CDR3aa: CASRDSAEAFF
CDR3nt: TGTGCCAGCAGAGACTCAGCCGAAGCTTTCTTT

abundance: -
j_gene: TRBJ2-7
d_gene: TRBD1
v_gene: TRBV19
CDR3aa: CASSQQGAFHEQYF
CDR3nt: TGTGCCAGTAGTCAACAGGGGGCCTTCCACGAGCAGTACTTC

abundance: -
j_gene: TRBJ1-4
d_gene: -
v_gene: TRBV5-6
CDR3aa: CASSYGNVEKLFF
CDR3nt: TGTGCCAGCAGTTATGGGAATGTCGAAAAACTGTTTTTT

abundance: -
j_gene: TRBJ1-4
d_gene: -
v_gene: TRBV5-1
CDR3aa: CASSSESGVMEKLFF
CDR3nt: TGCGCCAGCAGCTCAGAATCAGGGGTAATGGAAAAACTGTTTTTT

abundance: -
j_gene: TRBJ2-2
d_gene: -
v_gene: TRBV7-9
CDR3aa: CASTLLGQAGTGELFF
CDR3nt: TGTGCCAGCACCCTCCTCGGCCAGGCGGGAACCGGGGAGCTGTTTTTT

abundance: -
j_gene: TRBJ2-3
d_gene: -
v_gene: TRBV10-1
CDR3aa: CASSEGGRRDTQYF
CDR3nt: TGCGCCAGCAGTGAGGGGGGGAGGCGCGATACGCAGTATTTT

abundance: -
j_gene: TRBJ1-2
d_gene: -
v_gene: TRBV5-6
CDR3aa: CASSLDWGNVGYTF
CDR3nt: TGTGCCAGCAGCTTGGATTGGGGGAATGTAGGCTACACCTTC

abundance: -
j_gene: TRBJ2-7
d_gene: -
v_gene: TRBV30
CDR3aa: CAWSGLTVSPYEQYF
CDR3nt: TGTGCCTGGAGTGGTTTGACAGTCAGCCCCTACGAGCAGTACTTC

abundance: -
j_gene: TRBJ1-1
d_gene: -
v_gene: TRBV30
CDR3aa: CAWSVMDSYEAFF
CDR3nt: TGTGCCTGGAGTGTAATGGACAGCTATGAAGCTTTCTTT

abundance: -
j_gene: TRBJ2-1
d_gene: TRBD1
v_gene: TRBV11-2
CDR3aa: CASSLDLGTGTYNEQFF
CDR3nt: TGTGCCAGCAGCTTAGATCTTGGGACAGGGACCTACAATGAGCAGTTCTTC

abundance: -
j_gene: TRBJ1-5
d_gene: -
v_gene: TRBV27
CDR3aa: CASRPPVRQDRNQPQHF
CDR3nt: TGTGCCAGCAGACCTCCGGTGAGACAGGATCGCAATCAGCCCCAGCATTTT

abundance: once
j_gene: TRBJ2-7
d_gene: -
v_gene: TRBV11-2
CDR3aa: CASSSELGGYEQYF
CDR3nt: TGTGCCAGCAGCTCAGAACTAGGGGGATACGAGCAGTACTTC

abundance: -
j_gene: TRBJ2-1
d_gene: -
v_gene: TRBV2
CDR3aa: CASMYLGSSYNEQFF
CDR3nt: TGTGCCAGCATGTATTTGGGGAGCTCCTACAATGAGCAGTTCTTC

abundance: -
j_gene: TRBJ1-2
d_gene: -
v_gene: TRBV9
CDR3aa: CASSVATGGTTDYGYTF
CDR3nt: TGTGCCAGCAGCGTAGCTACGGGGGGGACAACGGACTATGGCTACACCTTC

abundance: -
j_gene: TRBJ2-7
d_gene: TRBD2
v_gene: TRBV6-4
CDR3aa: CASSGTSGGPYEQYF
CDR3nt: TGTGCCAGCAGTGGGACTAGCGGGGGTCCCTACGAGCAGTACTTC

abundance: -
j_gene: TRBJ1-2
d_gene: TRBD1
v_gene: TRBV7-9
CDR3aa: CASSRPGQEVGYGYTF
CDR3nt: TGTGCCAGCAGCCGCCCGGGACAGGAGGTTGGCTATGGCTACACCTTC

abundance: -
j_gene: TRBJ1-2
d_gene: -
v_gene: TRBV6-1
CDR3aa: CASSELGEANYGYTF
CDR3nt: TGTGCCAGCAGTGAATTGGGGGAAGCTAACTATGGCTACACCTTC

abundance: once
j_gene: TRBJ1-5
d_gene: -
v_gene: TRBV5-1
CDR3aa: CASSLEGGVTPQHF
CDR3nt: TGCGCCAGCAGCTTGGAAGGCGGAGTAACGCCCCAGCATTTT

abundance: -
j_gene: TRBJ2-7
d_gene: -
v_gene: TRBV6-5
CDR3aa: CASSPAGAFYEQYF
CDR3nt: TGTGCCAGCAGCCCGGCAGGGGCTTTCTACGAGCAGTACTTC

abundance: -
j_gene: TRBJ2-1
d_gene: -
v_gene: TRBV5-1
CDR3aa: CASSLDLGGVDEQFF
CDR3nt: TGCGCCAGCAGCTTGGATCTGGGAGGTGTGGATGAGCAGTTCTTC

abundance: few
j_gene: TRBJ1-2
d_gene: -
v_gene: TRBV4-3
CDR3aa: CASSQDDYGYTF
CDR3nt: TGCGCCAGCAGCCAAGATGACTATGGCTACACCTTC

abundance: -
j_gene: TRBJ1-2
d_gene: -
v_gene: TRBV27
CDR3aa: CASSLFASTNNYGYTF
CDR3nt: TGTGCCAGCAGTTTATTCGCTTCGACTAATAACTATGGCTACACCTTC

abundance: -
j_gene: TRBJ1-1
d_gene: TRBD1
v_gene: TRBV2
CDR3aa: CASSEFRTGGRSEAFF
CDR3nt: TGTGCCAGCAGTGAATTTAGGACAGGGGGTCGGTCTGAAGCTTTCTTT

abundance: -
j_gene: TRBJ2-1
d_gene: -
v_gene: TRBV4-2
CDR3aa: CASSQDARGGEQFF
CDR3nt: TGTGCCAGCAGCCAAGATGCGAGGGGCGGTGAGCAGTTCTTC

abundance: -
j_gene: TRBJ1-2
d_gene: -
v_gene: TRBV4-1
CDR3aa: CASSPNGIQIYGYTF
CDR3nt: TGCGCCAGCAGCCCAAATGGGATCCAGATCTATGGCTACACCTTC

abundance: -
j_gene: TRBJ2-2
d_gene: TRBD2
v_gene: TRBV11-1
CDR3aa: CASSLGLAGYAGELFF
CDR3nt: TGTGCCAGCAGCCTAGGACTAGCAGGTTACGCCGGGGAGCTGTTTTTT

abundance: few
j_gene: TRBJ2-7
d_gene: TRBD1
v_gene: TRBV27
CDR3aa: CASSPGTGGYEQYF
CDR3nt: TGTGCCAGCAGTCCCGGGACAGGGGGTTACGAGCAGTACTTC

abundance: -
j_gene: TRBJ2-2
d_gene: TRBD2
v_gene: TRBV9
CDR3aa: CASRGAGAAGELFF
CDR3nt: TGTGCCAGCCGCGGAGCGGGAGCGGCCGGGGAGCTGTTTTTT

abundance: -
j_gene: TRBJ2-3
d_gene: -
v_gene: TRBV7-9
CDR3aa: CASSPSQTHTRDTQYF
CDR3nt: TGTGCCAGCAGCCCCAGTCAGACACACACACGAGATACGCAGTATTTT

abundance: -
j_gene: TRBJ2-1
d_gene: -
v_gene: TRBV2
CDR3aa: CASSEGGLWQAYNEQFF
CDR3nt: TGTGCCAGCAGTGAAGGGGGTTTGTGGCAGGCCTACAATGAGCAGTTCTTC

abundance: -
j_gene: TRBJ2-7
d_gene: TRBD2
v_gene: TRBV27
CDR3aa: CASRGLADYEQYF
CDR3nt: TGTGCCAGCAGGGGACTAGCAGACTACGAGCAGTACTTC

abundance: -
j_gene: TRBJ2-2
d_gene: -
v_gene: TRBV4-1
CDR3aa: CASSQDGLVGGNTGELFF
CDR3nt: TGCGCCAGCAGCCAAGATGGGCTGGTGGGAGGTAATACCGGGGAGCTGTTTTTT

abundance: -
j_gene: TRBJ1-6
d_gene: -
v_gene: TRBV5-6
CDR3aa: CASSLLYEGSPNSPLHF
CDR3nt: TGTGCCAGCAGCCTTCTGTATGAGGGATCGCCTAATTCACCCCTCCACTTT

abundance: -
j_gene: TRBJ2-3
d_gene: -
v_gene: TRBV7-9
CDR3aa: CASSGNSDTQYF
CDR3nt: TGTGCCAGCAGCGGAAACTCAGATACGCAGTATTTT

abundance: many
j_gene: TRBJ1-4
d_gene: -
v_gene: TRBV25-1
CDR3aa: CASSDSSVNEKLFF
CDR3nt: TGTGCCAGCAGTGACAGTAGTGTTAATGAAAAACTGTTTTTT